The 32 T cell receptor beta chains in this list originate from one sample, sequenced in a study of blood T cells in healthy people across ages. Using a J-beta primer mix together with a sample-barcoded 5' primer, a second PCR was run for 7 to 11 cycles. TCRdb fed the 5' RACE reads into MiXCR, producing one record per CDR3 protein. This sample has 950,000 to 1,200,000 distinct CDR3 sequences; approximately 38% occur once, and the top ten carry about an eighth. Input material: blood. The source of these receptors is a man between 18 and 35 years old in good health.

The V call is TRBV10-3, the J call TRBJ2-1; 8 nucleotides match TRBD2. This CDR3 is 16 amino acids long. Germline CDR1 is ENHRY and CDR2 is SYGVKD. V gave up 2 bases and J gave up 6 bases; unmatched junction bases: 9. CDR3 sequence: CAISEPSGGGFNEQFF. In nucleotides, the CDR3 is TGTGCCATCAGTGAGCCCAGCGGGGGCGGTTTCAATGAGCAGTTCTTC.

This clonotype occurred once. V gene TRBV25-1 combines with J gene TRBJ1-2; 7 bases agree with TRBD1. The germline V gene encodes CDR1 MGHDK and CDR2 SYGVNS. Trimming at V came to 4 bases and at J to 7 bases, leaving 12 bases not matched to a gene. The CDR3 loop spans 15 amino acids. CDR3 protein: CASSGWDSRGIGYTF. CDR3 nucleotides: TGTGCCAGCAGTGGTTGGGACAGCCGGGGGATTGGCTACACCTTC.

This clonotype has more than one count but fewer than ten. This chain joins TRBV7-2 and TRBJ1-1; D is ambiguous. Germline-derived CDR1 and CDR2 are SGHTA and FQGNSA. The CDR3 contains 13 residues. Trimming stripped 1 base from V and 3 bases from J, with 6 bases between. CDR3: CASSLDADTEAFF. CDR3 sequence (DNA): TGTGCCAGCAGCTTAGACGCGGACACTGAAGCTTTCTTT.

This clonotype appeared a few times. This chain joins TRBV6-5 and TRBJ2-3; 8 nucleotides align to TRBD2. Germline values: CDR1 MNHEY, CDR2 SVGAGI. With 2 bases clipped from V and 4 bases from J, the junction kept 2 bases outside the gene matches. This CDR3 contains 14 residues. The CDR3 nucleotides are TGTGCCAGCAGTTACAGAGCGGGGGCAGATACGCAGTATTTT. Translated: CASSYRAGADTQYF.

The sample holds many counts of this clonotype. One end of the junction is discordant with germline, which a read error may explain. The chain uses TRBV29-1 and TRBJ2-6, with 7 bases aligning to TRBD1. CDR1 SQVTM and CDR2 ANQGSEA come from the germline V gene. This CDR3 region has 17 residues. The CDR3 is CSVEDRVPSSGANVLTF. For the CDR3, the DNA is TGCAGCGTCGAAGACAGGGTGCCCTCGTCTGGGGCCAACGTCCTGACTTTC.

The rearrangement links TRBV12-3 or TRBV12-4 to TRBJ1-5, with 8 bases fitting TRBD1. The CDR3 covers 12 residues. V gave up 6 bases and J gave up 14 bases; unmatched junction bases: 9. In DNA, the CDR3 is TGTGCCAGCAGGTTATCCCAGGGGGCGGAGCATTTT. It is translated as CASRLSQGAEHF.

This clonotype occurred a few times. V gene TRBV20-1 combines with J gene TRBJ1-2; D remains ambiguous. Germline V gene lookup returns CDR1 DFQATT and CDR2 SNEGSKA (reference sequence). The CDR3 runs 11 residues. Trimming took 1 base from V and 6 from J, leaving 6 bases between them. CDR3 bases: TGCAGTGCTAGAGGTGCTGATGGCTACACCTTC. Protein product: CSARGADGYTF.

The chain employs TRBV21-1 and TRBJ2-7. TRBV21-1 is deemed a pseudogene. The CDR3 is 13 residues long. CDR3: CASSNRNTYEQYF. CDR3 coding DNA: TGTGCCAGCAGCAATCGGAACACCTACGAGCAGTACTTC.

This rearrangement joins TRBV7-8 to TRBJ1-5; possible D gene TRBD1, 6 bases. V was trimmed by 1 base and J by 4 bases, leaving 11 bases between them. This CDR3 spans 15 amino acids. Germline V gene data show CDR1 as SGHVS and CDR2 as FQNEAQ. CDR3: CASSLGRDTNQPQHF. Here the CDR3 DNA reads TGTGCCAGCAGCTTAGGACGGGACACGAATCAGCCCCAGCATTTT. Using reference TRBV7-8 and TRBJ1-5 for the parts outside the CDR3, the full variable domain is GAGVSQSPRYKVAKRGQDVALRCDPISGHVSLFWYQQALGQGPEFLTYFQNEAQLDKSGLPSDRFFAERPEGSVSTLKIQRTQQEDSAVYLCASSLGRDTNQPQHFGDGTRLSIL.

Ten or more counts support this clonotype. The chain carries TRBV27 and TRBJ2-1; D possibly uses TRBD1 or TRBD2 (6 bases each). This CDR3 spans 15 amino acids. The germline CDR1 and CDR2 sequences are MNHEY and SMNVEV (reference sequence). V lost 2 bases, J lost 5 bases, and 13 bases lay in between. Here the CDR3 DNA reads TGTGCCAGCAGTTTACTGGGGGGCACAAACAATGAGCAGTTCTTC. As protein: CASSLLGGTNNEQFF.

This rearrangement joins TRBV20-1 to TRBJ2-7; 10 bases are a match to TRBD1. Germline V CDR1 and CDR2: DFQATT, SNEGSKA (reference sequence). This CDR3 is 14 amino acids long. V dropped 6 bases and J dropped 3; count of bases not matched to a gene: 8. CDR3 protein: CSARDRGLDYEQYF. DNA of the CDR3: TGCAGTGCCCGGGACAGGGGCCTTGACTACGAGCAGTACTTC.

CDR3 coding DNA: TGTGCCAGTGGCCGAGGGGGCGAGGGCCCCCAGCATTTT. It encodes CASGRGGEGPQHF. The genes are TRBV2 and TRBJ1-5; 7 nucleotides align to TRBD1. Looked up from germline, CDR1 is SNHLY and CDR2 is FYNNEI. The length of the CDR3 is 13 residues. Trimming at V came to 9 bases and at J to 10 bases, leaving 12 bases not matched to a gene.

The chain employs TRBV10-3 and TRBJ1-1; TRBD1 might be the D (5 bases). Trimming cost V 9 bases and J 1 base, with 12 bases left between them. Germline V CDR1 and CDR2: ENHRY, SYGVKD. CDR3 length equals 13 residues. The CDR3 spells CAITRDQNTEAFF. The CDR3 coding sequence is TGTGCCATAACCAGGGACCAGAACACTGAAGCTTTCTTT.

The V and J genes are TRBV20-1 and TRBJ2-7; 9 bases fit TRBD2. The germline gives CDR1 DFQATT, CDR2 SNEGSKA (reference sequence). Trimming cost V 5 bases and J 7 bases; bases outside gene matches: 15. The CDR3 covers 15 residues. CDR3: CSADPGLAIRNEQYF. DNA for the CDR3: TGCAGTGCTGACCCGGGACTAGCAATAAGGAATGAGCAGTACTTC.

This chain joins TRBV20-1 and TRBJ2-3, with 7 bases that match TRBD2. The CDR3 covers 17 residues. V trimming: 0 bases; J trimming: 2 bases; junction bases outside the gene matches: 11. The germline gives CDR1 DFQATT, CDR2 SNEGSKA (reference sequence). In DNA form, the CDR3 reads TGCAGTGCTAGAGATCGGGACCAGGCGGGGGACACAGATACGCAGTATTTT. It is translated as CSARDRDQAGDTDTQYF.

This chain links TRBV4-3 with TRBJ1-1; 12 nucleotides align to TRBD1. This CDR3 spans 16 amino acids. With 0 bases clipped from V and 7 bases from J, the junction kept 6 bases outside the gene matches. Germline CDR1 LGHNA, CDR2 YSLEER. DNA of the CDR3: TGCGCCAGCAGCCAAGATACCGGGACAGGGGGCTTTGAAGCTTTCTTT. It encodes CASSQDTGTGGFEAFF.

The genes are TRBV9 and TRBJ1-2; 7 nucleotides match TRBD1. Germline assignment: CDR1 SGDLS and CDR2 YYNGEE. V lost 0 bases, J lost 4 bases, and 6 bases stayed unmatched. This CDR3 comprises 15 residues. CDR3 bases: TGTGCCAGCAGCGTAGAGGGGACAGCCAGCTATGGCTACACCTTC. Translating gives CASSVEGTASYGYTF.

This clonotype was counted between two and nine times. The rearrangement links TRBV30 to TRBJ1-6, with unresolved D. This CDR3 contains 14 residues. Germline CDR1 GTSNPN, CDR2 SVGIG (reference sequence). With 2 bases removed from V and 5 bases from J, the gap between germline ends came to 10 bases. The chain's CDR3 is CAWSRGSDNSPLHF. CDR3 DNA sequence: TGTGCCTGGAGTCGAGGGTCCGATAATTCACCCCTCCACTTT. The entire variable domain, with the rest obtained from reference TRBV30 and TRBJ1-6, is as follows: SQTIHQWPATLVQPVGSPLSLECTVEGTSNPNLYWYRQAAGRGLQLLFYSVGIGQISSEVPQNLSASRPQDRQFILSSKKLLLSDSGFYLCAWSRGSDNSPLHFGNGTRLTVT.

Remarks on this clonotype: A read error may be the cause here, since a much bigger clone is one base away. V usage is TRBV3-1 and J usage is TRBJ2-5; D is unresolved. Per the germline V gene, CDR1 is LGHDT and CDR2 is YNNKEL (reference sequence). This CDR3 comprises 12 residues. The CDR3 coding sequence is TGTGCCCGCAGCCAAGTCGAAGAGACCCAGTACTTC. It is translated as CARSQVEETQYF.

This clonotype has only a few counts. V and J are TRBV11-1 and TRBJ2-7, with TRBD2 as a possible D gene (6 bases). The germline V gene encodes CDR1 SGHAT and CDR2 FQDESV (reference sequence). The ends were cut back, 4 bases at V and 7 bases at J, with 14 bases in the middle. This CDR3 is 13 amino acids long. The CDR3 region is CASSSTTSNEQYF. DNA of the CDR3: TGTGCCAGCAGCTCTACAACTAGCAATGAGCAGTACTTC.

Comments on this clonotype: This may stem from a read error, because a much larger clone lies one nucleotide away. The rearrangement uses TRBV12-3 or TRBV12-4 and TRBJ2-3; TRBD2 is a possible D gene (5 bases). Trimming removed 3 bases from V and 5 bases from J, with 12 bases in between. The CDR3 has 14 residues. For the CDR3, the DNA is TGTGCCAGCAGTTTTGAAGCGGCGGGAGATACGCAGTATTTT. It translates to CASSFEAAGDTQYF.

V is TRBV20-1 and J is TRBJ2-5; D not resolved. Per germline, CDR1 DFQATT and CDR2 SNEGSKA (reference sequence). V was clipped by 3 bases and J by 11 bases, with 22 bases between them. The CDR3 covers 14 residues. The DNA for the CDR3 is TGCAGTGCTAGGCCGACTGATACCTACAATGAGCAGTACTTC. It is translated as CSARPTDTYNEQYF.

This clonotype was seen a few times. V is TRBV7-9 and J is TRBJ1-2, with 9 bases lining up with TRBD1. The CDR3 is 15 residues long. J was trimmed by 3 bases and V by 5 bases; bases with no gene match: 7. Germline CDR1 reads SEHNR; CDR2 reads FQNEAQ (reference sequence). The CDR3 sequence: CASSLQGAQDYGYTF. CDR3 in DNA: TGTGCCAGCAGCCTACAGGGGGCGCAGGACTATGGCTACACCTTC.

V gene TRBV5-1 combines with J gene TRBJ1-1; 10 bases agree with TRBD1. The CDR3 is 18 residues long. The ends lost 6 bases at V and 2 bases at J; junction bases unmatched: 16. Per the germline V gene, CDR1 is SGHRS and CDR2 is YFSETQ. CDR3 in DNA: TGCGCCAGCACCCTAGTAAGGGGGACAGGGGATGGAAACACTGAAGCTTTCTTT. It codes for CASTLVRGTGDGNTEAFF.

On this clonotype: A clone one base away is much larger, so this may be a read error. This chain connects TRBV6-5 to TRBJ2-1; TRBD2 is a possible D gene (6 bases). V lost 2 bases and J lost 4, with 9 bases in between. From germline, CDR1 is MNHEY and CDR2 SVGAGI. The CDR3 contains 14 residues. The CDR3 DNA sequence: TGTGCCAGCAGTTACGGCGGGGAGTACAATGAGCAGTTCTTC. Its protein is CASSYGGEYNEQFF.

This clonotype has a count of ten or more. The V gene is TRBV5-1, the J gene TRBJ2-1, with D perhaps matching TRBD2 (6 bases). Deletions cut 4 bases from V and 3 bases from J, with 17 bases between. Germline CDR1 SGHRS, CDR2 YFSETQ. CDR3 length: 16 amino acids. The CDR3 region is CASSPPPGLIYNEQFF. The CDR3 DNA sequence: TGCGCCAGCAGCCCACCGCCAGGACTAATCTACAATGAGCAGTTCTTC.

With respect to this clonotype: Relative to the germline gene, one junction end is altered; a read error may explain this. Here the CDR3 reads CASRLQGNTDMQYF. In DNA form, the CDR3 reads TGTGCCAGCAGACTGCAGGGGAATACAGATATGCAGTATTTT. V gene TRBV12-3 or TRBV12-4 combines with J gene TRBJ2-3; tentative D call: TRBD1 (6 bases). The CDR3 runs to 14 residues.

The chain is built from TRBV20-1 and TRBJ2-7; TRBD2 might be the D (6 bases). Germline CDR1 is DFQATT and CDR2 is SNEGSKA (reference sequence). The CDR3 runs 11 residues. V gave up 6 bases and J gave up 6 bases, with 12 bases separating them. The CDR3 DNA is TGCAGTGCCATAAGGGACTTCGAGCAGTACTTC. Translating gives CSAIRDFEQYF.

J is TRBJ1-1 and V is TRBV11-2; TRBD1 might be the D (5 bases). V was clipped by 5 bases and J by 7 bases, with 20 bases between them. In germline, CDR1 is SGHAT, CDR2 FQNNGV. This CDR3 is built from 15 residues. CDR3 in amino acids: CASSASGSSAFEAFF. The CDR3 region has the DNA TGTGCCAGCAGCGCCTCAGGGTCGTCGGCCTTTGAAGCTTTCTTT.

This clonotype was observed many times. The genes are TRBV14 and TRBJ2-7; no definite D call. The CDR3 spans 16 residues. V lost 2 bases to trimming and J lost 2 bases, with 16 bases between them. CDR1 and CDR2 (germline): SGHDN, FVKESK. In nucleotides, the CDR3 is TGTGCCAGCAGCCAATTCCCCATTAGGCCCACCTACGAGCAGTACTTC. Translation gives CASSQFPIRPTYEQYF.

The rearrangement links TRBV19 to TRBJ2-3; D might be TRBD1 or TRBD2, each matching 5 bases. V lost 7 bases and J 1 base, leaving 15 bases between the germline ends. The CDR3 loop spans 15 amino acids. Per the germline V gene, CDR1 is LNHDA and CDR2 is SQIVND (reference sequence). The CDR3 DNA follows: TGTGCCAGTACCACCCAGGGAGACGGCACAGATACGCAGTATTTT. Encoded protein: CASTTQGDGTDTQYF.

This clonotype is a singleton in its sample. This chain links TRBV29-1 with TRBJ2-1; TRBD2 matches at 8 bases. The CDR3 extends over 16 amino acids. Losses at the gene ends were 0 bases for V and 7 bases for J; bases not matched to a gene: 11. The germline CDR1 and CDR2 sequences are SQVTM and ANQGSEA. The DNA of the CDR3 is TGCAGCGTTGAAGATCGGGGGGGCGGGAGAAGGAATGAGCAGTTCTTC. The encoded protein is CSVEDRGGGRRNEQFF.